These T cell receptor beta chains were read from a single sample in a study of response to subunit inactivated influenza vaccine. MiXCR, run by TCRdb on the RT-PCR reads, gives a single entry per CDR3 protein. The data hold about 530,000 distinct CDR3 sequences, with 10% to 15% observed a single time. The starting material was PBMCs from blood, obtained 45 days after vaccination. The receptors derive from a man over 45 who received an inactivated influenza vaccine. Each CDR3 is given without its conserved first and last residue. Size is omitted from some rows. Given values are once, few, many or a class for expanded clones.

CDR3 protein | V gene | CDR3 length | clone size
SALAGETQY | TRBV20-1 | 9 | NA
SVEAQIENIQY | TRBV29-1 | 11 | NA
ASSSPRGTGNTEAF | TRBV7-2 | 14 | few
ASSQAGLAGVTDTQY | TRBV4-3 | 15 | few
SVAASGSWETQY | TRBV29-1 | 12 | many
ASSFGADYGYT | TRBV7-2 | 11 | many
ASSLERLTGASSGANVLT | TRBV7-8 | 18 | few
ASSLVQGTYEQY | TRBV5-1 | 12 | many
ASKRQELGQPQH | TRBV12-3/TRBV12-4 | 12 | few
ASSLARRTPDRFGANVLT | TRBV7-6 | 18 | few
ASMVGTSGRVEQY | TRBV6-1 | 13 | NA
ASSPPSAKETQY | TRBV5-1 | 12 | NA
AISGDRYYEQY | TRBV10-3 | 11 | few
SARGSNRFTSNQPQH | TRBV20-1 | 15 | NA
ASGPDISGANVLT | TRBV7-2 | 13 | NA
ASSQELSPGQRLPQH | TRBV3-1 | 15 | NA
ASSPLTGNTEAF | TRBV28 | 12 | few
SVALNSYEQY | TRBV29-1 | 10 | NA
ASSLGAATGANYGYT | TRBV5-1 | 15 | many
ASSTGTSQETQY | TRBV12-3/TRBV12-4 | 12 | many
SVEGAPNYGYT | TRBV29-1 | 11 | many
ASSQSLAGKNIQY | TRBV7-2 | 13 | NA
ASRPGGITDTQY | TRBV12-3/TRBV12-4 | 12 | few
ASSSLGAGSSYNSPLH | TRBV6-2/TRBV6-3 | 16 | few
ASSLDRFGIAF | TRBV5-1 | 11 | few
ASSRRQRPDTEAF | TRBV18 | 13 | few
ASSERMGAF | TRBV2 | 9 | many
AGNRDPGANTGELF | TRBV6-1 | 14 | few